Below, 4 T cell receptor beta chains from the same sample are listed, as sequenced in a study of T cell changes during pregnancy in multiple sclerosis. Using immunoSEQ multiplex PCR, the repertoire was profiled, and TCRdb retains in-frame clones only, with some absent. The sample includes 43,000 or so clones, almost 95% seen only once; the top ten take 2% to 2.5%. The source was peripheral blood, collected in the third trimester of pregnancy. Receptors originate from a female donor with multiple sclerosis, enrolled in a pregnancy study.

The chain employs TRBV15 and TRBJ2-7; 8 nucleotides match TRBD1. CDR1 is LNHNV, CDR2 YYDKDF, per germline (reference sequence). With V trimmed by 4 bases and J by 2 bases, 10 bases remained unmatched. The CDR3 loop spans 16 amino acids. The CDR3 coding sequence is TGTGCCACCAGCACTTATCGGACAGGGTTGGCCTACGAGCAGTACTTC. Its translation is CATSTYRTGLAYEQYF.

The chain joins TRBV4-2 to TRBJ2-5; 11 bases fit TRBD2. The junction had 4 bases not matched to a gene; V was cut back by 4 bases and J by 3 bases. The CDR3 length is 15 residues. Germline V gene lookup returns CDR1 LGHNA and CDR2 YNFKEQ. The CDR3 region is CASSPQLAGEETQYF. CDR3 coding DNA: TGTGCCAGCAGCCCACAACTAGCGGGAGAAGAGACCCAGTACTTC.

This clone has only a few counts. The J gene is TRBJ2-7, the V gene TRBV4-3; maybe TRBD2 (6 bases). Trimming left V 3 bases short and J 3 bases short, with 15 bases between. Germline V gene lookup returns CDR1 LGHNA and CDR2 YSLEER. The CDR3 contains 15 residues. CDR3 loop: CASSQDMMGGYEQYF. In nucleotides, the CDR3 is TGCGCCAGCAGCCAGGACATGATGGGGGGCTACGAGCAGTACTTC.

This chain connects TRBV6-1 to TRBJ2-1; 7 bases map to TRBD2. Germline CDR1 reads MNHNS; CDR2 reads SASEGT. J lost 0 bases, V lost 4 bases, and 6 bases had no gene match. This CDR3 is built from 16 residues. The CDR3 bases are TGTGCCAGCAGTGGCGGGACTACGAGCTCCTACAATGAGCAGTTCTTC. It codes for CASSGGTTSSYNEQFF.